This T cell receptor beta chain came from a study of blood T cell repertoires in COVID-19 (dated by TCRdb to 2019 to 2021). Regarding the research as a whole: The collaborator samples originated in the United States, Italy and Spain and spanned the acute and convalescent phases of COVID-19. A de-identified subject ID, COVID-19 status, age in years and sex were almost always included in the sample metadata. Samples came from the ongoing ImmuneRACE study (first 160 participants) plus 1,254 subjects from 6 global collaborators. Deeply sampled blood TCRbeta repertoires from subjects exposed to, actively infected with, or recovered from COVID-19 were included in the dataset. Where available, HLA class I and class II types were taken from metadata supplied by the sample provider and were not determined by assay-based typing. A freely available public database, intended as a resource for researchers studying the immune response to SARS-CoV-2, is where the repertoires were released. The prospective study material was composed of cDNA or gDNA derived from T cells, B-cell-depleted T cells, or PBMCs.

As concerns this clone: Its specific antigen is unknown. Base qualities are not recorded, but no much larger clone differs from it by a single base.

The germline V gene supplies CDR1 SGHRS and CDR2 YFSETQ. V is cut back by 3 bases and J by 12 bases, with 15 bases in the junction unmatched. The CDR3 goes from the cysteine to the phenylalanine over 16 residues. Only CDR3 DNA is held: 48 bases, read in frame from base 1. The immunoSEQ Assay, a bias-controlled multiplex PCR, was used to amplify TCRbeta CDR3 regions from genomic DNA. Concerning the study's data processing: The number of nucleated cells in each sample was estimated by amplification of reference gene primers within the assay. To quantify the absolute abundance of each unique TCRbeta CDR3 rearrangement, sequence reads were collapsed and filtered. For each sample, productive Simpson clonality was calculated as the square root of Simpson's diversity index over productive rearrangements. Held by TCRdb, this immuneACCESS table contains in-frame sequences only and omits some clones. Under half of the omission traces to an unresolved V gene where checked; the cause of the rest is unknown. V, J and clone size were drawn from that table, and D and trimming were deduced from the DNA. The sample data list 200,000 to 300,000 clones, and about 89% of these were observed just once. Clones ranked in the top ten supply 2% to 3% of the sample.

Whole blood was collected in K2EDTA tubes by collaborating institutions according to the institutions' own protocols. For TCRbeta analysis, collaborators shipped samples as frozen whole blood, isolated PBMCs, or DNA extracted from either of those sample types. The paper as a whole reports these results and caveats: The quantity of clinical and demographic metadata differed by source and by participant and was supplied without curation.

Material: peripheral blood. This clonotype was obtained from a woman between 45 and 60 years old with acute or convalescent COVID-19. The rearranged segments are TRBV5-1 and TRBJ2-1, with 10 bases in between that match TRBD2. CDR3 reads: CASSSMGSLAGVGQFF. The bases are TGCGCCAGCAGCTCAATGGGGAGTCTAGCGGGAGTCGGGCAGTTCTTC.